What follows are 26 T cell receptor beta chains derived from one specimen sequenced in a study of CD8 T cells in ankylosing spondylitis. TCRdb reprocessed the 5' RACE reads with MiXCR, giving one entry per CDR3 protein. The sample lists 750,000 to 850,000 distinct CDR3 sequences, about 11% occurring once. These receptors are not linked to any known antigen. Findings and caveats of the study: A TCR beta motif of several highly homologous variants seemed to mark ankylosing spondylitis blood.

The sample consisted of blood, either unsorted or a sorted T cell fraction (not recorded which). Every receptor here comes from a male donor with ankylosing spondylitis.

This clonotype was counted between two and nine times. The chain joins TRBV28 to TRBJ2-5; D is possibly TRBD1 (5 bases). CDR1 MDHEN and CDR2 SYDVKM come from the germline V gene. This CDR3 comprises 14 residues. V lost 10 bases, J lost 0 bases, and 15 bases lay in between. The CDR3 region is CATNKARDQETQYF. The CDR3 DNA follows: TGTGCCACCAACAAGGCCAGGGACCAAGAGACCCAGTACTTC.

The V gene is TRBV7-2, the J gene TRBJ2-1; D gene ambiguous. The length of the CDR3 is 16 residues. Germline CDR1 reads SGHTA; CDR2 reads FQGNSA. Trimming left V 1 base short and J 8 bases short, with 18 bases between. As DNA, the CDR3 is TGTGCCAGCAGCTTAGTTCCGGCCTTAACCGGAGATGAGCAGTTCTTC. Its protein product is CASSLVPALTGDEQFF.

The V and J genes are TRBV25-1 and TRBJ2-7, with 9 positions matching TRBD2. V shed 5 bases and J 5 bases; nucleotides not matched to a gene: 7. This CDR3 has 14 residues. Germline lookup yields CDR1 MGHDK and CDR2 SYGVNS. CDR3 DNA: TGTGCCAGCAGTAGGTCTAGCGGGACCGACGAGCAGTACTTC. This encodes CASSRSSGTDEQYF.

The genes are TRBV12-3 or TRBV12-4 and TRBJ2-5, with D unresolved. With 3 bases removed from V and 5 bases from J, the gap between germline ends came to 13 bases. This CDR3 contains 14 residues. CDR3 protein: CASSLRNPRETQYF. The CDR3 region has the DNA TGTGCCAGCAGTTTGCGTAACCCCCGGGAGACCCAGTACTTC.

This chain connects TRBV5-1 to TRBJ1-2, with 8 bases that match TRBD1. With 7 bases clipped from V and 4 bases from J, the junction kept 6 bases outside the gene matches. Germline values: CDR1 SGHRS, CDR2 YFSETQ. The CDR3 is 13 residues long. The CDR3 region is CASGDGQGYGYTF. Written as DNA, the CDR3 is TGCGCCAGCGGAGACGGACAGGGCTATGGCTACACCTTC.

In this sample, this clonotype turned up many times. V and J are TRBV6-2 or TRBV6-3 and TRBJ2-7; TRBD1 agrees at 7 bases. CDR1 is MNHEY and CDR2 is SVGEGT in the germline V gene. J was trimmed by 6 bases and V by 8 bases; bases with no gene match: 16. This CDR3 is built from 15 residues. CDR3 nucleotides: TGTGCCAGCGTTGGGGCTAACAGGGGACGCCGCGAGCAGTACTTC. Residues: CASVGANRGRREQYF.

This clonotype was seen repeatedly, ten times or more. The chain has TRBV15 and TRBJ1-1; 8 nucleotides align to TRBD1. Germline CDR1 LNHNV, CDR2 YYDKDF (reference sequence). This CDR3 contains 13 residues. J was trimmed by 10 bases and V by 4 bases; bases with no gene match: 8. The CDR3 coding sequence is TGTGCCACCAGCATTTCAGGGGGCGCGGGAGCTTTCTTT. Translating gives CATSISGGAGAFF.

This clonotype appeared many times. Here the CDR3 reads CSAVLSGRSDTQYF. As DNA, the CDR3 is TGCAGTGCCGTATTGAGCGGGAGGTCAGATACGCAGTATTTT. The rearrangement links TRBV20-1 to TRBJ2-3; 9 bases align to TRBD2. This CDR3 has 14 residues. CDR1 is DFQATT and CDR2 is SNEGSKA in the germline V gene (reference sequence). V was clipped by 6 bases and J by 4 bases; unmatched bases: 8.

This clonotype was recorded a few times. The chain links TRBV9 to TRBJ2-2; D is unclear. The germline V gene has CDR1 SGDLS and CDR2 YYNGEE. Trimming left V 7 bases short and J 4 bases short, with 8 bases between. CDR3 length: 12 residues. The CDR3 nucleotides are TGTGCCAGCGCCCCCCGCACCGGGGAGCTGTTTTTT. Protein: CASAPRTGELFF.

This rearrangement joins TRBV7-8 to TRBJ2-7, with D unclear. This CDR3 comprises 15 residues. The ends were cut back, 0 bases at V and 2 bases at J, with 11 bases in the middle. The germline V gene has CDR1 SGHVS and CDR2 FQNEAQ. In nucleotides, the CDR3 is TGTGCCAGCAGCTTAGCCCCAGGTAAACCCTACGAGCAGTACTTC. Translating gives CASSLAPGKPYEQYF.

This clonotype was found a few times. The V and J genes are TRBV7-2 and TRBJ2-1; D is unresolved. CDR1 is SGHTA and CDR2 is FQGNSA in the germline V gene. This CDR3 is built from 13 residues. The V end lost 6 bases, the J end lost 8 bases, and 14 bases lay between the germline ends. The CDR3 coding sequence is TGTGCCAGCAGATACCACGGGCCCCATGAGCAGTTCTTC. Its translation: CASRYHGPHEQFF.

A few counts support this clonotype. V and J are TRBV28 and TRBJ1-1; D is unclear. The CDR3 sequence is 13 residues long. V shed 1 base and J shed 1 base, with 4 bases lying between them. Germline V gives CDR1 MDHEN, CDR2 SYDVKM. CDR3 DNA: TGTGCCAGCAGTTTATTCCCGAACACTGAAGCTTTCTTT. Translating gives CASSLFPNTEAFF.

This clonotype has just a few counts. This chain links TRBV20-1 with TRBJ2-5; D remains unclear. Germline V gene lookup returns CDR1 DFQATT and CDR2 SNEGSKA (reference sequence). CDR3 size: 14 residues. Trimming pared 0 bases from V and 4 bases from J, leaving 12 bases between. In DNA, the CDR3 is TGCAGTGCTAGAGATCGGGTGGGTAGAGAGACCCAGTACTTC. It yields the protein CSARDRVGRETQYF.

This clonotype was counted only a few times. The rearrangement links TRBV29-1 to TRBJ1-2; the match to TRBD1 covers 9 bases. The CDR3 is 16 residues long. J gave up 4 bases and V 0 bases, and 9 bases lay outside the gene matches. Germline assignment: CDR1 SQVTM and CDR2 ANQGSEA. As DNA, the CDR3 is TGCAGCGTTGAAGAGATCTTGCTGGACAGGGGCTATGGCTACACCTTC. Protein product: CSVEEILLDRGYGYTF.

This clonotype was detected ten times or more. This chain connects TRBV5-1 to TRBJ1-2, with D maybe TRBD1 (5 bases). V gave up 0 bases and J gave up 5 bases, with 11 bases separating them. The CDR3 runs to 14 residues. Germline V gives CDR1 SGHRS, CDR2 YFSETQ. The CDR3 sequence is CASSLEGTFYGYTF. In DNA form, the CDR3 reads TGCGCCAGCAGCTTGGAGGGGACCTTTTATGGCTACACCTTC.

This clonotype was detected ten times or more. CDR3: CASSPTDFLYEQYF. The CDR3 DNA is TGTGCCAGCAGCCCAACGGACTTCCTCTACGAGCAGTACTTC. The chain uses TRBV9 and TRBJ2-7, with D possibly matching TRBD2 (5 bases). V lost 4 bases to trimming and J lost 3 bases, with 14 bases between them. Germline V CDR1 and CDR2: SGDLS, YYNGEE. CDR3 length equals 14 residues.

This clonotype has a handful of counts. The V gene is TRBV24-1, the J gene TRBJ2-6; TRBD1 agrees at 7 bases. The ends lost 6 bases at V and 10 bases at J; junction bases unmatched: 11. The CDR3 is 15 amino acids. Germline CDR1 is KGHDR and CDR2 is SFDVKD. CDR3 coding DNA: TGTGCCACCAGTCCAAGGGGGCCCTCTCCTAACGTCCTGACTTTC. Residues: CATSPRGPSPNVLTF.

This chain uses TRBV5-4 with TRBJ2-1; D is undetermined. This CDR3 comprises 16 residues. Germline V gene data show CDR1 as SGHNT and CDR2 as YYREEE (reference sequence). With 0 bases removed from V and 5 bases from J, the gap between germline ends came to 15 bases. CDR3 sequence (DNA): TGTGCCAGCAGCTTGGCCGTCGTCAGACTCAACAATGAGCAGTTCTTC. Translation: CASSLAVVRLNNEQFF. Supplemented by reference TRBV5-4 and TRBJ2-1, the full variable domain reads ETGVTQSPTHLIKTRGQQVTLRCSSQSGHNTVSWYQQALGQGPQFIFQYYREEENGRGNFPPRFSGLQFPNYSSELNVNALELDDSALYLCASSLAVVRLNNEQFFGPGTRLTVL.

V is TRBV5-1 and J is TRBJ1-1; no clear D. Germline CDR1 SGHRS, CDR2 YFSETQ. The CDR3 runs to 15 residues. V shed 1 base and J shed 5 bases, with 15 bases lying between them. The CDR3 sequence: CASSLSPEGRTEAFF. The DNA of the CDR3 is TGCGCCAGCAGCTTGTCGCCCGAAGGACGGACTGAAGCTTTCTTT.

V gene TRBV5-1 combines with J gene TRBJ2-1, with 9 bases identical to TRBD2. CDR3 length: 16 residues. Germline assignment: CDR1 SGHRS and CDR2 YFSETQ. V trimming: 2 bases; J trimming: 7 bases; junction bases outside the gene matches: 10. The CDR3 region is CASSLPLAGAGNEQFF. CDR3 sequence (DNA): TGCGCCAGCAGCTTACCCTTAGCGGGAGCGGGGAATGAGCAGTTCTTC.

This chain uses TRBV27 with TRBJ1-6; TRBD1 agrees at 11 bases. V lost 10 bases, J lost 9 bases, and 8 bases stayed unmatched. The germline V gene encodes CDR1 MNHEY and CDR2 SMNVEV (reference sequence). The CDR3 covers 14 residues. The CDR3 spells CATTRDRGISPLHF. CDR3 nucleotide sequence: TGTGCCACCACCCGGGACAGGGGGATTTCACCCCTCCACTTT.

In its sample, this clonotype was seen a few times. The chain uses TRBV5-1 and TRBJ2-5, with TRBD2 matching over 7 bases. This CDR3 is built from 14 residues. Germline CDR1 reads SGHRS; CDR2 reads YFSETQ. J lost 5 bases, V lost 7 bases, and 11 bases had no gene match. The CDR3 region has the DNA TGCGCCAGCGGGGAGGGACTGGGTTCCGAGACCCAGTACTTC. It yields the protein CASGEGLGSETQYF.

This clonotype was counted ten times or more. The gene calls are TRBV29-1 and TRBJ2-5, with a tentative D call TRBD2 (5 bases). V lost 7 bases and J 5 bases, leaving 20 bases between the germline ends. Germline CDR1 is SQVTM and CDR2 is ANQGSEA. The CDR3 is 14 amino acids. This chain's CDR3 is CSASYGESRETQYF. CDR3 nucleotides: TGCAGCGCCTCGTACGGGGAAAGTCGGGAGACCCAGTACTTC.

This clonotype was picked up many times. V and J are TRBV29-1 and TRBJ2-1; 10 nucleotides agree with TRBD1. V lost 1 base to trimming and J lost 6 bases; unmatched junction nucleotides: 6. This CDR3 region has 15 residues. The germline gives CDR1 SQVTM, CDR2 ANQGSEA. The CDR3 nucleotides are TGCAGCGTTGAAGTCGGGACAGGGGTTGCCAATGAGCAGTTCTTC. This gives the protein CSVEVGTGVANEQFF.

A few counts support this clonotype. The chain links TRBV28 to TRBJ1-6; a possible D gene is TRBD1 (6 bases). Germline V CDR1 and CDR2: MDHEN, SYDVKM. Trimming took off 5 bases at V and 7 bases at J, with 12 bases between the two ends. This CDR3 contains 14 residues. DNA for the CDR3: TGTGCCAGCAGTCCCGCGGACAGAAATTCACCCCTCCACTTT. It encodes CASSPADRNSPLHF. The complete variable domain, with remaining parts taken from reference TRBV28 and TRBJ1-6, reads DVKVTQSSRYLVKRTGEKVFLECVQDMDHENMFWYRQDPGLGLRLIYFSYDVKMKEKGDIPEGYSVSREKKERFSLILESASTNQTSMYLCASSPADRNSPLHFGNGTRLTVT.

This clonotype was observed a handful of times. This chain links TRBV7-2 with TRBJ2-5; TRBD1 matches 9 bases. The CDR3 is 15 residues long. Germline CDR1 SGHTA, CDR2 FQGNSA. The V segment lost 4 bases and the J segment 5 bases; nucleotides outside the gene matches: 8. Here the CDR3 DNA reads TGTGCCAGCAGCTACAGGACAGGGGATACGGAGACCCAGTACTTC. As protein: CASSYRTGDTETQYF.